This TCR beta chain was identified during a study of T-cell reconstitution after alpha-beta-depleted transplantation in children. Unique molecular identifiers were used in preparing the TCRbeta library. MiXCR, run by TCRdb on the PCR reads, gives a single entry per CDR3 protein. The sample includes 700,000 to 950,000 distinct CDR3 sequences, 15% to 20% of them seen just once. This clonotype was detected a few times. The germline gives CDR1 SGHRS, CDR2 YFSETQ. The V gene lost 2 bases and the J gene lost 7 bases, with 9 bases spanning the gap. The CDR3 loop spans 13 amino acids. The gene calls are TRBV5-1 and TRBJ2-2, with D hard to call. Material: PBMCs, mostly from graft donor cells, obtained 360 days after TCRalphabeta/CD19-depleted stem cell transplant. This clonotype was sampled from a male patient younger than 18 who had a stem cell transplant for acute lymphoblastic leukemia, so the T cells may come from the graft donor. The CDR3: CASSLSQIGELFF. The CDR3 nucleotides are TGCGCCAGCAGCTTATCGCAGATCGGGGAGCTGTTTTTT.